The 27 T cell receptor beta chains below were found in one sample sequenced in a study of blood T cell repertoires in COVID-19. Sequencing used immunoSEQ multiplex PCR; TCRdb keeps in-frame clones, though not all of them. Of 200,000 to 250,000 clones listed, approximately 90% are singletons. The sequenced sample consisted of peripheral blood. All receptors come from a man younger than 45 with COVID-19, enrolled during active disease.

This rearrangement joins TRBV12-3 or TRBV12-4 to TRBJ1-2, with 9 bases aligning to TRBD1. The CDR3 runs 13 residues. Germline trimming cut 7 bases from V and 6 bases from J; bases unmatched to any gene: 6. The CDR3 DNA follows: TGTGCCAGCAAATTGGGACAGGGTAATGGCTACACCTTC. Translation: CASKLGQGNGYTF.

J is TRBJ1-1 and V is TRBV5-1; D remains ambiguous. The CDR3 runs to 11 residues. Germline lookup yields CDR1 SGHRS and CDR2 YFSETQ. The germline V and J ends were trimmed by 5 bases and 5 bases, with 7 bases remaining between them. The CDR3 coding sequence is TGCGCCAGCAGATGGAGGACTGAAGCTTTCTTT. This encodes CASRWRTEAFF.

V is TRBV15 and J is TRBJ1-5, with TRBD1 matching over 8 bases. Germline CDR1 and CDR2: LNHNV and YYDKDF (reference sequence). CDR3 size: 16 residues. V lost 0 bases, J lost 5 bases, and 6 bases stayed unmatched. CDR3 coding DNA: TGTGCCACCAGCAGAGATAAACAGGGGGGATATCAGCCCCAGCATTTT. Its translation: CATSRDKQGGYQPQHF.

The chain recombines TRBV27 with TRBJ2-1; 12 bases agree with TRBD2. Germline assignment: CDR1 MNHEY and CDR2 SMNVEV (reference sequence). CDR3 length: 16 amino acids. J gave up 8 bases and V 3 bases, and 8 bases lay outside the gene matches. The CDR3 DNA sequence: TGTGCCAGCAGTTTTTCTAGCGGGAGGGCCAGGGATGAGCAGTTCTTC. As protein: CASSFSSGRARDEQFF.

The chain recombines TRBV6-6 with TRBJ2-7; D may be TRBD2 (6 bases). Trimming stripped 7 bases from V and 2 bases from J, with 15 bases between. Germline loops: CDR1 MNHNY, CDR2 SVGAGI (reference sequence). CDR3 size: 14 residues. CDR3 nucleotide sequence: TGTGCCAGCACCCTTGACCGACTAGCCTACGAGCAGTACTTC. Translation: CASTLDRLAYEQYF.

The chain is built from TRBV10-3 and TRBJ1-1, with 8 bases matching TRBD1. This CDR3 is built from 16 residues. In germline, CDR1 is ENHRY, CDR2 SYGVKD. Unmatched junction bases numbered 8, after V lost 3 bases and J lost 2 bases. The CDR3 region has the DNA TGTGCCATCAGTGATCCCCATACAGGGGGAAACACTGAAGCTTTCTTT. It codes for CAISDPHTGGNTEAFF.

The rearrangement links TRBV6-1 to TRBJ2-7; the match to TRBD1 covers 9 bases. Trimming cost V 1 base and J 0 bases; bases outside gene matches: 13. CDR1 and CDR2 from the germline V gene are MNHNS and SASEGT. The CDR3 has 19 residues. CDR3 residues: CASSEVLRIWDRDSYEQYF. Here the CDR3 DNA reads TGTGCCAGCAGTGAAGTCCTACGCATTTGGGACAGGGACTCCTACGAGCAGTACTTC.

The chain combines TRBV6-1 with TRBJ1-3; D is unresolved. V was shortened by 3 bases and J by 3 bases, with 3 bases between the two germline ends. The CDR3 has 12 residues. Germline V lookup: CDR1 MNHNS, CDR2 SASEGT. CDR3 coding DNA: TGTGCCAGCAGTGATCGTGGAAACACCATATATTTT. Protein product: CASSDRGNTIYF.

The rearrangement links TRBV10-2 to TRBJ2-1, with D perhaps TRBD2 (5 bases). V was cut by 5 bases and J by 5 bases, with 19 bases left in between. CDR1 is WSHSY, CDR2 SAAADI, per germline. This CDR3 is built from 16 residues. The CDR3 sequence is CASSSVGDPPHNEQFF. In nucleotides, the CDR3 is TGCGCCAGCAGTTCCGTGGGAGACCCCCCTCACAATGAGCAGTTCTTC.

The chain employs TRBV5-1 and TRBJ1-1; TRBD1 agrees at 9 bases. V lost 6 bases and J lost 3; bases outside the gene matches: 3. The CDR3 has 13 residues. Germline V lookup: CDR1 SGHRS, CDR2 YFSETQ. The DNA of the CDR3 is TGCGCCAGCAAACAGGGGGCTGACACTGAAGCTTTCTTT. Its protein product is CASKQGADTEAFF. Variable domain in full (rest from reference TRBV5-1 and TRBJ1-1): KAGVTQTPRYLIKTRGQQVTLSCSPISGHRSVSWYQQTPGQGLQFLFEYFSETQRNKGNFPGRFSGRQFSNSRSEMNVSTLELGDSALYLCASKQGADTEAFFGQGTRLTVV.

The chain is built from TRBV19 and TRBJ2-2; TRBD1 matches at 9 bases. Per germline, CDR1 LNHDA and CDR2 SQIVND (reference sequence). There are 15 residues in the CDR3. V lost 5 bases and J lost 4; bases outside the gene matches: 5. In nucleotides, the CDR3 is TGTGCCAGTAGTTTCTACAGGGGGCCCACCGGGGAGCTGTTTTTT. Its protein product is CASSFYRGPTGELFF.

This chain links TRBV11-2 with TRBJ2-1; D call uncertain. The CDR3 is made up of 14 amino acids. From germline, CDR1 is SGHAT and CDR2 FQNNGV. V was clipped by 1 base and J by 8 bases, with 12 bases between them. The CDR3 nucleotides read TGTGCCAGCAGCTTAGTGAGGAGATCGGATGAGCAGTTCTTC. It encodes CASSLVRRSDEQFF.

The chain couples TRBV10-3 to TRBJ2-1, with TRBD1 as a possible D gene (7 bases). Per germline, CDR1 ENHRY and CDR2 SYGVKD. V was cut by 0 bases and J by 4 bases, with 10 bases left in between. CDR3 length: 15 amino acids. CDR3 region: CAISESTGRYNEQFF. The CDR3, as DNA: TGTGCCATCAGTGAGTCGACAGGGAGGTACAATGAGCAGTTCTTC.

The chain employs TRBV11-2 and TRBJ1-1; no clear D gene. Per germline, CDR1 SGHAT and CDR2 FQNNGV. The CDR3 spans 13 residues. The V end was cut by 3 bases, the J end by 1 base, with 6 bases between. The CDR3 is CASSFYRNTEAFF. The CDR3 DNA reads TGTGCCAGCAGCTTTTATAGGAACACTGAAGCTTTCTTT.

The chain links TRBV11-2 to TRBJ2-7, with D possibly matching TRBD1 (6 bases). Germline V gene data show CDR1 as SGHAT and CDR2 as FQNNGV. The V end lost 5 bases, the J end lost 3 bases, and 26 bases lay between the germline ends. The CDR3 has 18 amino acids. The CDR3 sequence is CASSPRSLARGLDYEQYF. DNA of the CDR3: TGTGCCAGCAGCCCCCGGTCGCTGGCCAGGGGTTTGGACTACGAGCAGTACTTC.

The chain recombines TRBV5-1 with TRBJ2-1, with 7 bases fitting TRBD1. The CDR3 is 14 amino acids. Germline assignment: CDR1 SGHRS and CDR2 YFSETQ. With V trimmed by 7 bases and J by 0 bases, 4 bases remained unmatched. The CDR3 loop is CASWTGSSYNEQFF. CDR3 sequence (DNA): TGCGCCAGCTGGACAGGCAGCTCCTACAATGAGCAGTTCTTC.

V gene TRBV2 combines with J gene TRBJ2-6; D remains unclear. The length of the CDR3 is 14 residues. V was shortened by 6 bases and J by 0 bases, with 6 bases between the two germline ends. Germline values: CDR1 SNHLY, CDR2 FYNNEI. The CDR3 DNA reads TGTGCCAGCAGGAGGTCCTCTGGGGCCAACGTCCTGACTTTC. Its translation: CASRRSSGANVLTF.

The CDR3 loop reads CASSSSGRGQPQHF. Written as DNA, the CDR3 is TGTGCCAGCAGCTCTAGTGGGCGGGGTCAGCCCCAGCATTTT. J is TRBJ1-5 and V is TRBV7-2; no clear D. The CDR3 extends over 14 amino acids. Trimming pared 4 bases from V and 6 bases from J, leaving 13 bases between. Germline V lookup: CDR1 SGHTA, CDR2 FQGNSA.

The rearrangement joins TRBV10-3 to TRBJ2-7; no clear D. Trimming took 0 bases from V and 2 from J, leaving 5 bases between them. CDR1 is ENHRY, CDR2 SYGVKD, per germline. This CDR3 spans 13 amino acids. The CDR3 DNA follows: TGTGCCATCAGTGAGTCGACTGCCTACGAGCAGTACTTC. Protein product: CAISESTAYEQYF.

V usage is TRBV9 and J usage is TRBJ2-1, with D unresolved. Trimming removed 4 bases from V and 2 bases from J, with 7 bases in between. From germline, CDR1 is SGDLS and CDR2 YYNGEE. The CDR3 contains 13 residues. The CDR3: CASSLPPYNEQFF. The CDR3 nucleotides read TGTGCCAGCAGCCTTCCCCCCTACAATGAGCAGTTCTTC. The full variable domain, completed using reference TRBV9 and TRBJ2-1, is DSGVTQTPKHLITATGQRVTLRCSPRSGDLSVYWYQQSLDQGLQFLIQYYNGEERAKGNILERFSAQQFPDLHSELNLSSLELGDSALYFCASSLPPYNEQFFGPGTRLTVL.

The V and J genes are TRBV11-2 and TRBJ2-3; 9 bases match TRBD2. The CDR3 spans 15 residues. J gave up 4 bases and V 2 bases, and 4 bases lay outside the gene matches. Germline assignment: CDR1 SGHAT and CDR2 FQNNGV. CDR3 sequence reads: CASSLIAGVSDTQYF. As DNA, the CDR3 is TGTGCCAGCAGCTTAATAGCGGGGGTCTCAGATACGCAGTATTTT.

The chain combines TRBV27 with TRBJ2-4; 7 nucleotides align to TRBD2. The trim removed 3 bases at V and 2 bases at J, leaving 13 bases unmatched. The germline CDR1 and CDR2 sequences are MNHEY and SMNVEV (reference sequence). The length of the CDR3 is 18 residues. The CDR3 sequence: CASSFLAREGRTKNIQYF. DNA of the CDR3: TGTGCCAGCAGTTTCCTGGCCAGGGAGGGGAGGACCAAAAACATTCAGTACTTC.

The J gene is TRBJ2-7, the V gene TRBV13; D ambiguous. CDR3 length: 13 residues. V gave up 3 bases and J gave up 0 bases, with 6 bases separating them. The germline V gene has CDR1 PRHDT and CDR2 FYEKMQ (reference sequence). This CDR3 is CASSFDTSYEQYF. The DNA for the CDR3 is TGTGCCAGCAGCTTCGACACCTCCTACGAGCAGTACTTC.

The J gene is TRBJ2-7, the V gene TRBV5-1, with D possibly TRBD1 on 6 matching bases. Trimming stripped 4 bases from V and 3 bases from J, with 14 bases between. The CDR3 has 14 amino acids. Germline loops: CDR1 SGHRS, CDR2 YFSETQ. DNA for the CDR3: TGCGCCAGCAGCCTAGGACAGAAATACTACGAGCAGTACTTC. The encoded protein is CASSLGQKYYEQYF.

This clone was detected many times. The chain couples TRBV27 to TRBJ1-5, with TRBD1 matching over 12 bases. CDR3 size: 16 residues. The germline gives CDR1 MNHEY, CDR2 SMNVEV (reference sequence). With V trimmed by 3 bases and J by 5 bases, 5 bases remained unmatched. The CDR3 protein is CASSFRDRGQDQPQHF. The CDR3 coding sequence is TGTGCCAGCAGTTTCCGGGACAGGGGGCAGGATCAGCCCCAGCATTTT.

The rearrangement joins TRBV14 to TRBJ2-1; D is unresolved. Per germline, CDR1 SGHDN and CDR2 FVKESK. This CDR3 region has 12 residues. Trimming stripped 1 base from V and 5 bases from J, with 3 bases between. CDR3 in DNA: TGTGCCAGCAGCCAAGTCGACAATGAGCAGTTCTTC. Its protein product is CASSQVDNEQFF.

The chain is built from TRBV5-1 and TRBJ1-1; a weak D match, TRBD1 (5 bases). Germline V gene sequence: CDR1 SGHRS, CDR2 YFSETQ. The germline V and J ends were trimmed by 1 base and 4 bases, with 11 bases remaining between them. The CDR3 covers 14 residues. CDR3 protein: CASSLRSGGTEAFF. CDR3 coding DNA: TGCGCCAGCAGCTTGAGGTCGGGGGGCACTGAAGCTTTCTTT.